The 15 T cell receptor beta chains below all came from one sample that was sequenced in a study of OX40 agonist ivuxolimab in advanced cancers. Measured with immunoSEQ multiplex PCR; TCRdb has only the in-frame clones, and not every one. The sample lists approximately 84,000 clones; around nine tenths were seen once. The source material was CD4+ or CD8+ T cells sorted from blood, sampled in a trial of the OX40 agonist ivuxolimab. All receptors derive from an adult with an advanced solid tumor such as melanoma, head and neck, liver or kidney cancer.

The table lists this clone with a count of one. The V gene is TRBV6-4, the J gene TRBJ2-2, with D perhaps TRBD2 (5 bases). Trimming stripped 7 bases from V and 6 bases from J, with 12 bases between. The CDR3 contains 13 residues. CDR1 is MRHNA, CDR2 SNTAGT, per germline. This chain's CDR3 is CASTDAGSGELFF. The CDR3 DNA reads as TGTGCCAGCACCGACGCGGGCTCCGGGGAGCTGTTTTTT.

This clone was seen a single time. The chain combines TRBV21-1 with TRBJ2-1; the table calls TRBD1, which could not be checked here. TRBV21-1 is classified as a pseudogene. The CDR3 length is 15 residues. CDR3 residues: CASGSTGILNNEQFF. CDR3 DNA: TGTGCCAGCGGATCCACAGGGATACTCAACAATGAGCAGTTCTTC.

The chain carries TRBV9 and TRBJ1-2, with TRBD1 as a possible D gene (5 bases). CDR1 and CDR2 (germline): SGDLS, YYNGEE. The V end lost 0 bases, the J end lost 4 bases, and 10 bases lay between the germline ends. This CDR3 contains 14 residues. CDR3 bases: TGTGCCAGCAGCGTAGTTCCAGGGAGCTATGGCTACACCTTC. It codes for CASSVVPGSYGYTF.

The rearrangement joins TRBV7-8 to TRBJ2-7, with TRBD1 identical over 9 bases. Per germline, CDR1 SGHVS and CDR2 FQNEAQ. The CDR3 loop spans 15 amino acids. Unmatched junction bases numbered 7, after V lost 1 base and J lost 6 bases. This CDR3 reads CASSLGDRESGEQYF. The CDR3 region has the DNA TGTGCCAGCAGCTTAGGGGACAGGGAGTCCGGCGAGCAGTACTTC. Combining the CDR3 with reference TRBV7-8 and TRBJ2-7 gives the whole variable domain GAGVSQSPRYKVAKRGQDVALRCDPISGHVSLFWYQQALGQGPEFLTYFQNEAQLDKSGLPSDRFFAERPEGSVSTLKIQRTQQEDSAVYLCASSLGDRESGEQYFGPGTRLTVT.

This clone was seen a single time. The chain uses TRBV9 and TRBJ2-7, with a tentative D call TRBD1 (6 bases). V shed 0 bases and J shed 6 bases, with 13 bases lying between them. Germline lookup yields CDR1 SGDLS and CDR2 YYNGEE. The CDR3 extends over 14 amino acids. CDR3 sequence (DNA): TGTGCCAGCAGCGTAGCCGGCAGGGGAAGCGAGCAGTACTTC. Residues: CASSVAGRGSEQYF.

This rearrangement joins TRBV19 to TRBJ1-1; D is undetermined. Germline values: CDR1 LNHDA, CDR2 SQIVND (reference sequence). V gave up 0 bases and J gave up 10 bases, with 15 bases separating them. The CDR3 runs to 14 residues. The CDR3 reads CASSIDTAASPAFF. As DNA, the CDR3 is TGTGCCAGTAGTATAGATACGGCGGCCAGCCCAGCTTTCTTT.

The sample holds a few counts of this clone. This chain uses TRBV12-5 with TRBJ1-2; 7 nucleotides line up with TRBD1. Germline loops: CDR1 LGHNT, CDR2 FRNRAP. Unmatched junction bases numbered 10, after V lost 5 bases and J lost 4 bases. This CDR3 spans 15 amino acids. For the CDR3, the DNA is TGTGCTAGTGGTAAATCAAGGACAGGTGCCTATGGCTACACCTTC. Translating gives CASGKSRTGAYGYTF.

The V gene is TRBV7-2, the J gene TRBJ1-5; 8 nucleotides align to TRBD1. V trimming: 5 bases; J trimming: 6 bases; junction bases outside the gene matches: 9. Germline V gene data show CDR1 as SGHTA and CDR2 as FQGNSA. The CDR3 runs to 15 residues. The CDR3: CASSPGGRGLQPQHF. CDR3 in DNA: TGTGCCAGCAGCCCAGGGGGCAGGGGGCTTCAGCCCCAGCATTTT.

V gene TRBV7-2 combines with J gene TRBJ1-1; D is ambiguous. Per germline, CDR1 SGHTA and CDR2 FQGNSA. This CDR3 is built from 13 residues. Trimming stripped 5 bases from V and 7 bases from J, with 14 bases between. The CDR3 DNA reads as TGTGCCAGCAGCCCATTCCGGGCGGTTGAAGCTTTCTTT. Translation gives CASSPFRAVEAFF.

The V and J genes are TRBV4-2 and TRBJ1-2; 12 nucleotides line up with TRBD1. The CDR3 is 16 residues long. Germline trimming cut 3 bases from V and 5 bases from J; bases unmatched to any gene: 7. Per germline, CDR1 LGHNA and CDR2 YNFKEQ. The CDR3 region has the DNA TGTGCCAGCAGCCAGGAGCCGGGACAGGGGGCTTATGGCTACACCTTC. This translates into CASSQEPGQGAYGYTF.

V and J are TRBV11-3 and TRBJ2-7; 13 bases align to TRBD2. There are 14 residues in the CDR3. V was clipped by 5 bases and J by 5 bases; unmatched bases: 3. Germline CDR1 reads SGHNT; CDR2 reads YENEEA. CDR3 region: CASSPGLAGDEQYF. The CDR3 DNA is TGTGCCAGCAGCCCCGGACTAGCGGGAGACGAGCAGTACTTC.

This chain joins TRBV28 and TRBJ1-2; possible D gene TRBD1, 6 bases. This CDR3 is 13 amino acids long. Trimming cost V 6 bases and J 10 bases, with 18 bases left between them. Germline V gives CDR1 MDHEN, CDR2 SYDVKM. CDR3 nucleotide sequence: TGTGCCAGCAGGCTGGGTACCGGACAGAACTACACCTTC. Translated, it gives CASRLGTGQNYTF.

The rearrangement links TRBV6-6 to TRBJ1-2, with 11 positions matching TRBD1. Per the germline V gene, CDR1 is MNHNY and CDR2 is SVGAGI (reference sequence). Trimming removed 2 bases from V and 3 bases from J; junction bases left unmatched: 2. CDR3 length: 15 residues. CDR3 residues: CASSYQGQGDYGYTF. CDR3 DNA sequence: TGTGCCAGCAGTTACCAGGGACAGGGGGACTATGGCTACACCTTC.

This clone has just a few counts. The chain has TRBV6-4 and TRBJ2-1; 7 bases are a match to TRBD2. The germline CDR1 and CDR2 sequences are MRHNA and SNTAGT. The CDR3 totals 15 residues. With V trimmed by 8 bases and J by 6 bases, 13 bases remained unmatched. CDR3 region: CASWNGTTVINEQFF. The CDR3 DNA reads as TGTGCCAGCTGGAACGGGACTACCGTTATCAATGAGCAGTTCTTC.

This chain uses TRBV27 with TRBJ1-4; 7 nucleotides align to TRBD1. The junction had 12 bases not matched to a gene; V was cut back by 3 bases and J by 2 bases. The germline gives CDR1 MNHEY, CDR2 SMNVEV (reference sequence). The CDR3 is 18 amino acids. DNA for the CDR3: TGTGCCAGCAGTTTCTCCCAGAGAGGGGGCGCGACTAATGAAAAACTGTTTTTT. Translation: CASSFSQRGGATNEKLFF.